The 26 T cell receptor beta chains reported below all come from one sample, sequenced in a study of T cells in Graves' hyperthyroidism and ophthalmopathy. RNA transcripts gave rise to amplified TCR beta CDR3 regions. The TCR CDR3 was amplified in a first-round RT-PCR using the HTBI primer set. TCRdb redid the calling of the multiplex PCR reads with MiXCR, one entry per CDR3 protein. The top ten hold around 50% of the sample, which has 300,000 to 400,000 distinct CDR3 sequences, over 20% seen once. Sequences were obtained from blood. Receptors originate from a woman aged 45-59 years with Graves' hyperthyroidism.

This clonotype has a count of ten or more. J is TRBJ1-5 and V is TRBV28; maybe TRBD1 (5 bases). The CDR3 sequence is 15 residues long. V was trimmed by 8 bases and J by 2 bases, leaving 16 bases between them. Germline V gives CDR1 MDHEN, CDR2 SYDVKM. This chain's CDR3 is CASVYRGEGNQPQHF. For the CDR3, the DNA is TGTGCCAGCGTTTATAGGGGAGAGGGCAATCAGCCCCAGCATTTT.

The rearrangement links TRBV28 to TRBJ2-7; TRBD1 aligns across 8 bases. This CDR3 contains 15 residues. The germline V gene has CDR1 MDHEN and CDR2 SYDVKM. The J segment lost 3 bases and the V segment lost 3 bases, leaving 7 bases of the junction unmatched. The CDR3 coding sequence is TGTGCCAGCAGTTTCTACAGGGGGGTGGGCTACGAGCAGTACTTC. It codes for CASSFYRGVGYEQYF. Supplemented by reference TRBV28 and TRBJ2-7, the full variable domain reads DVKVTQSSRYLVKRTGEKVFLECVQDMDHENMFWYRQDPGLGLRLIYFSYDVKMKEKGDIPEGYSVSREKKERFSLILESASTNQTSMYLCASSFYRGVGYEQYFGPGTRLTVT.

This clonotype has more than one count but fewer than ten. In nucleotides, the CDR3 is TGTGCCACTGAGAACACCGGGGAGCTGTTTTTT. Translated: CATENTGELFF. This chain links TRBV24-1 with TRBJ2-2; D ambiguous. This CDR3 region has 11 residues. Per the germline V gene, CDR1 is KGHDR and CDR2 is SFDVKD. V lost 10 bases to trimming and J lost 1 base, with 3 bases between them.

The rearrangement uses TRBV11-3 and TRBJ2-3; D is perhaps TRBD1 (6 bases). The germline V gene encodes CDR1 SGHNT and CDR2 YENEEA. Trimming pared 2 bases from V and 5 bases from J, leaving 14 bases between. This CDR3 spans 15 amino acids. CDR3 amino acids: CASSLWATGQDTQYF. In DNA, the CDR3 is TGTGCCAGCAGCTTATGGGCGACAGGCCAAGATACGCAGTATTTT.

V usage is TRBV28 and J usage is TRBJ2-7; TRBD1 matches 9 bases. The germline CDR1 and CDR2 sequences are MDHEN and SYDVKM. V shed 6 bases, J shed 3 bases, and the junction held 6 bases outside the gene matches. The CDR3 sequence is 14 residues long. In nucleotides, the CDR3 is TGTGCCAGCAGGGACCCGGGACAGGGCTACGAGCAGTACTTC. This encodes CASRDPGQGYEQYF.

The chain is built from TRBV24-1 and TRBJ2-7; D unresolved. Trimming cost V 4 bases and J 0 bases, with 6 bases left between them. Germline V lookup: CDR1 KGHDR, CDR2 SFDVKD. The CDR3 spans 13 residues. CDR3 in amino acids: CATSDQFSYEQYF. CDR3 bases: TGTGCCACCAGTGACCAGTTCTCCTACGAGCAGTACTTC.

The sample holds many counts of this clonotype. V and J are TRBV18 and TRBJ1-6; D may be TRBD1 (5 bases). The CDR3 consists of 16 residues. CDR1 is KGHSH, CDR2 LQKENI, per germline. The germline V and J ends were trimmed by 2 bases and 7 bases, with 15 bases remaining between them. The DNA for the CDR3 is TGTGCCAGCTCACCAACCTTGGGGCGTCAAAATTCACCCCTCCACTTT. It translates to CASSPTLGRQNSPLHF.

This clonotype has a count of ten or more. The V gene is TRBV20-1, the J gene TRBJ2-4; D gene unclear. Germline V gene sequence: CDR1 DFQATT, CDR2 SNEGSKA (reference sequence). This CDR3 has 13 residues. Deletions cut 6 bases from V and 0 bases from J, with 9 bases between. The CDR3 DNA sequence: TGCAGTGCCCCCCTACAAGCCAAAAACATTCAGTACTTC. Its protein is CSAPLQAKNIQYF.

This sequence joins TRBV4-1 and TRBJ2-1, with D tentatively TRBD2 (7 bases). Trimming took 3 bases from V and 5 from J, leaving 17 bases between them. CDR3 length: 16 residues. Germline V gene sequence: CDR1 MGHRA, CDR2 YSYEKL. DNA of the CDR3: TGCGCCAGCAGCCAGGGGGGGCGGGGCCGACACAATGAGCAGTTCTTC. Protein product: CASSQGGRGRHNEQFF.

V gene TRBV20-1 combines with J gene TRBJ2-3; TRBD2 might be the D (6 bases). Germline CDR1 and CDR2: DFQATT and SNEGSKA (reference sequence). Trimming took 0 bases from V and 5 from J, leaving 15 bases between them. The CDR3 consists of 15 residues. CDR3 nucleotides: TGCAGTGCTAGAGATTTGTCGCTAGCGAGAGATACGCAGTATTTT. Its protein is CSARDLSLARDTQYF.

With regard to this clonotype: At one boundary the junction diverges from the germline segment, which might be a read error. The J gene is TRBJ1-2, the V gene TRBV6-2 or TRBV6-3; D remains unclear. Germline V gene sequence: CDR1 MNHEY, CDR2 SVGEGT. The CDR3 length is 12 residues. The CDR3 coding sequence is TGTGCCATCAGTATAAGGGAGGATGGCTACACCTTC. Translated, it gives CAISIREDGYTF.

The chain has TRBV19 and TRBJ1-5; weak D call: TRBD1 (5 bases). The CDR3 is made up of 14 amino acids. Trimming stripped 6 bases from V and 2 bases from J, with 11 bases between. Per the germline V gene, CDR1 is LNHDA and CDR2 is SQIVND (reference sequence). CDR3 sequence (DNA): TGTGCCAGTAGCACGGACATAGGCAATCAGCCCCAGCATTTT. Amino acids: CASSTDIGNQPQHF. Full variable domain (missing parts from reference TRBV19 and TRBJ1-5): DGGITQSPKYLFRKEGQNVTLSCEQNLNHDAMYWYRQDPGQGLRLIYYSQIVNDFQKGDIAEGYSVSREKKESFPLTVTSAQKNPTAFYLCASSTDIGNQPQHFGDGTRLSIL.

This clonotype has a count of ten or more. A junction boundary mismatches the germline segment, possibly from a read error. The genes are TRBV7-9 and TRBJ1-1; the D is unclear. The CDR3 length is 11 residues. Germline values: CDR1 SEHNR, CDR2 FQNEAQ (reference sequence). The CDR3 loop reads CASSSGRFPIF. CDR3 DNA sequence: TGTGCCAGCAGCTCCGGCCGCTTTCCCATCTTT.

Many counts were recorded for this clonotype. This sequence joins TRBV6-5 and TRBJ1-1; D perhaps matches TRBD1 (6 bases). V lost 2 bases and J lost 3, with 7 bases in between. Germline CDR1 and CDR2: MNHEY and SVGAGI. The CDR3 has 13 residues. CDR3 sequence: CASSYRGDTEAFF. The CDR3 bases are TGTGCCAGCAGTTACAGGGGGGACACTGAAGCTTTCTTT.

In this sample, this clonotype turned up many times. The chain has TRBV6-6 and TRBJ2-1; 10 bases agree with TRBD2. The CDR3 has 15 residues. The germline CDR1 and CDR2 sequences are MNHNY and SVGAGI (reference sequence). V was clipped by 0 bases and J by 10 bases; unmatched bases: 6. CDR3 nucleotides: TGTGCCAGCAGTTACTCTAGCGGGAGGACGGGCGAGCAGTTCTTC. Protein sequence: CASSYSSGRTGEQFF.

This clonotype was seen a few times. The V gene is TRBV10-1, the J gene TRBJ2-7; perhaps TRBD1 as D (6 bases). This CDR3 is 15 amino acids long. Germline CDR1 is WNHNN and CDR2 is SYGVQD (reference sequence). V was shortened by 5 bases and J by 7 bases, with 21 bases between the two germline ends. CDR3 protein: CASSPKAGAGKEQYF. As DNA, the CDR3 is TGCGCCAGCAGTCCTAAGGCAGGGGCCGGTAAAGAGCAGTACTTC.

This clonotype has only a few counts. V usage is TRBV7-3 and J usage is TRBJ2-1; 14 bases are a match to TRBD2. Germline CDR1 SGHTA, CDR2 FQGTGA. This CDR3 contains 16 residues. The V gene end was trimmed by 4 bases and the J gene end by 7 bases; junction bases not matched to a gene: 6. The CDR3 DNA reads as TGTGCCAGCAGCTATGGACTAGCGGGAGGTGGGAATGAGCAGTTCTTC. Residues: CASSYGLAGGGNEQFF.

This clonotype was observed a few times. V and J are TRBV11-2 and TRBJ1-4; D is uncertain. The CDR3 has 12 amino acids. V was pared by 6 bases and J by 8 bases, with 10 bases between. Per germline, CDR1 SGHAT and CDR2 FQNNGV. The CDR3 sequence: CASREGGEKLFF. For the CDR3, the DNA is TGTGCCAGCAGGGAAGGTGGGGAAAAACTGTTTTTT.

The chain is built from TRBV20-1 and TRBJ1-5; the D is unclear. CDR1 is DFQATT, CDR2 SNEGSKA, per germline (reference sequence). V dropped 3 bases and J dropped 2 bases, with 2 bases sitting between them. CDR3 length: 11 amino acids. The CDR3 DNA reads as TGCAGTGCTAGTCGCAATCAGCCCCAGCATTTT. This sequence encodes CSASRNQPQHF.

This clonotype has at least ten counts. The CDR3 reads CASTLLPRREGGTQYF. In DNA, the CDR3 is TGTGCCAGCACCTTACTCCCAAGGCGGGAGGGAGGGACGCAGTATTTT. The chain links TRBV28 to TRBJ2-3, with 9 bases lining up with TRBD2. J lost 9 bases, V lost 7 bases, and 17 bases had no gene match. Per germline, CDR1 MDHEN and CDR2 SYDVKM. The CDR3 has 16 amino acids. Together with reference TRBV28 and TRBJ2-3, the CDR3 gives the full variable domain: DVKVTQSSRYLVKRTGEKVFLECVQDMDHENMFWYRQDPGLGLRLIYFSYDVKMKEKGDIPEGYSVSREKKERFSLILESASTNQTSMYLCASTLLPRREGGTQYFGPGTRLTVL.

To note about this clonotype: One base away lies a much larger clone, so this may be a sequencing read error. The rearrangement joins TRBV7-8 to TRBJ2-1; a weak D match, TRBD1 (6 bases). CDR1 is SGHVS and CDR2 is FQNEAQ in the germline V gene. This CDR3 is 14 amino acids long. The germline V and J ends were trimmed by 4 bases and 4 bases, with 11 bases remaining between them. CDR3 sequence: CASSSGANYNEQFF. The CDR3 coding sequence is TGTGCCAGCAGCTCAGGGGCTAATTACAATGAGCAGTTCTTC.

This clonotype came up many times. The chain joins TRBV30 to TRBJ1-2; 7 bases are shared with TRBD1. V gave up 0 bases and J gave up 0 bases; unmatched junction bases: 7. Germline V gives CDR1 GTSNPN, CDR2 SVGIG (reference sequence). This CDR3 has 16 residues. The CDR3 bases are TGTGCCTGGAGTGTGCCGGGACAGTACCCTAACTATGGCTACACCTTC. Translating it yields CAWSVPGQYPNYGYTF. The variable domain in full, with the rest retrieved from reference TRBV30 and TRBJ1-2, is SQTIHQWPATLVQPVGSPLSLECTVEGTSNPNLYWYRQAAGRGLQLLFYSVGIGQISSEVPQNLSASRPQDRQFILSSKKLLLSDSGFYLCAWSVPGQYPNYGYTFGSGTRLTVV.

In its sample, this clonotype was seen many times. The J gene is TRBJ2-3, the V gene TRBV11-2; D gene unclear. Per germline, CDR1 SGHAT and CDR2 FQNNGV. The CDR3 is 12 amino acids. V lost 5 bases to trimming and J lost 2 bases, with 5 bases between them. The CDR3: CASSLPTDTQYF. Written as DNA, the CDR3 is TGTGCCAGCAGCCTCCCCACAGATACGCAGTATTTT.

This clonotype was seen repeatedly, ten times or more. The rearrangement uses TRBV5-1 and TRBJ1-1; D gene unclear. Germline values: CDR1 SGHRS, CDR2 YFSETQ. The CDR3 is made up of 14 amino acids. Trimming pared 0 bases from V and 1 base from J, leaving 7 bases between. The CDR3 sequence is CASSLGGRNTEAFF. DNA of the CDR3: TGCGCCAGCAGCTTGGGGGGTCGGAACACTGAAGCTTTCTTT.

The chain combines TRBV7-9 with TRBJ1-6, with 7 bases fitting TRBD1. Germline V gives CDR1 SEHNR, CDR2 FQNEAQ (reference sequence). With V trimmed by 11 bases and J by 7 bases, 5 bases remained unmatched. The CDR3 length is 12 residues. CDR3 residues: CAGGTENSPLHF. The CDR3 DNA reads TGTGCCGGGGGGACAGAAAATTCACCCCTCCACTTT.

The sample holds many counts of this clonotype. CDR3 sequence (DNA): TGCGCCAGCAGTTACGAACGGGCATTTGGCACAGATACGCAGTATTTT. Its protein product is CASSYERAFGTDTQYF. The chain employs TRBV5-1 and TRBJ2-3; D ambiguous. The V gene's germline CDR1 is SGHRS and CDR2 YFSETQ. V shed 5 bases and J shed 1 base, with 17 bases lying between them. The CDR3 has 16 residues.